The next 11 T cell receptor beta chains were all read from a single sample in a study of early T cells in non-severe SARS-CoV-2 infection. TCRdb analysed the 5' RACE reads with MiXCR anew, one entry per CDR3 protein. The sample shows roughly 26,000 distinct CDR3 sequences, about 5.1% of them seen only once. Sequencing used whole blood. These receptors were collected from an adult who was a healthcare worker with PCR-confirmed SARS-CoV-2 infection or an uninfected control (not recorded which).

This clonotype was picked up a small number of times. The J gene is TRBJ2-3, the V gene TRBV27; tentative D call: TRBD1 (6 bases). CDR3 length: 13 amino acids. CDR1 is MNHEY, CDR2 SMNVEV, per germline (reference sequence). V was trimmed by 3 bases and J by 4 bases, leaving 8 bases between them. Here the CDR3 DNA reads TGTGCCAGCAGTTTTGCAGGGGCAGATACGCAGTATTTT. It codes for CASSFAGADTQYF.

This clonotype occurred a few times. This chain uses TRBV5-1 with TRBJ2-1; no clear D gene. Trimming pared 6 bases from V and 8 bases from J, leaving 21 bases between. CDR1 and CDR2 (germline): SGHRS, YFSETQ. The CDR3 has 15 residues. The CDR3 region has the DNA TGCGCCAGCACCCAGGCCCTAACCCTATACGATGAGCAGTTCTTC. It encodes CASTQALTLYDEQFF.

This chain connects TRBV10-2 to TRBJ2-5, with 8 bases that match TRBD1. Germline V gene lookup returns CDR1 WSHSY and CDR2 SAAADI. The V gene end was trimmed by 6 bases and the J gene end by 5 bases; junction bases not matched to a gene: 5. The CDR3 runs 13 residues. As DNA, the CDR3 is TGCGCCAGCAGGGCAGGGGGCGGGGAGACCCAGTACTTC. This encodes CASRAGGGETQYF.

The table lists this clonotype with many counts. The J gene is TRBJ1-1, the V gene TRBV2; D call uncertain. Germline V gene data show CDR1 as SNHLY and CDR2 as FYNNEI. Between the trimmed V and J ends, which lost 1 base and 0 bases, there was a span of 9 bases. The CDR3 contains 15 residues. CDR3 sequence (DNA): TGTGCCAGCAGTGAAGGTCTGGGCCTGAACACTGAAGCTTTCTTT. It encodes CASSEGLGLNTEAFF.

This clonotype was seen a few times. The chain joins TRBV12-3 or TRBV12-4 to TRBJ2-2, with 9 bases aligning to TRBD1. CDR3 length equals 14 residues. Germline trimming cut 8 bases from V and 7 bases from J; bases unmatched to any gene: 8. CDR3 nucleotide sequence: TGTGCCAGCTGCCCCGGGACAGGGAACGGGGAGCTGTTTTTT. This sequence encodes CASCPGTGNGELFF.

This CDR3 reads CASSLTGDYTEAFF. CDR3 DNA: TGTGCCAGCAGCCTAACAGGTGATTACACTGAAGCTTTCTTT. The rearrangement joins TRBV5-6 to TRBJ1-1; maybe TRBD1 (5 bases). Deletions cut 4 bases from V and 3 bases from J, with 13 bases between. The CDR3 consists of 14 residues. Per the germline V gene, CDR1 is SGHDT and CDR2 is YYEEEE.

The sample holds many counts of this clonotype. This rearrangement joins TRBV10-3 to TRBJ2-3, with unresolved D. The germline V gene has CDR1 ENHRY and CDR2 SYGVKD. The CDR3 spans 14 residues. The V end lost 6 bases, the J end lost 5 bases, and 15 bases lay between the germline ends. The CDR3 is CAIRYRAVKDTQYF. CDR3 sequence (DNA): TGTGCCATCAGGTACAGAGCAGTCAAAGATACGCAGTATTTT.

There are many counts of this clonotype. CDR3 nucleotides: TGTGCCAGCAGTTCTGGGTCCGACGAGCAGTACTTC. Translated, it gives CASSSGSDEQYF. The chain combines TRBV6-2 or TRBV6-3 with TRBJ2-7; unclear D gene. V shed 4 bases and J shed 5 bases, with 9 bases lying between them. The CDR3 spans 12 residues. Germline V gene sequence: CDR1 MNHEY, CDR2 SVGEGT.

This clonotype was recorded a few times. The chain is built from TRBV24-1 and TRBJ2-1; TRBD1 agrees at 10 bases. CDR1 and CDR2 from the germline V gene are KGHDR and SFDVKD. The trim removed 3 bases at V and 9 bases at J, leaving 4 bases unmatched. The CDR3 has 14 residues. CDR3 DNA: TGTGCCACCAGTGATGGGACAGGGGTGAGTGAGCAGTTCTTC. Translating gives CATSDGTGVSEQFF.

This clonotype was seen repeatedly, ten times or more. V and J are TRBV5-1 and TRBJ1-1; D is perhaps TRBD1 (6 bases). Trimming removed 3 bases at V and 1 base at J, with 10 bases between. Germline V lookup: CDR1 SGHRS, CDR2 YFSETQ. The CDR3 has 14 residues. CDR3 in amino acids: CASSYFRGNTEAFF. Here the CDR3 DNA reads TGCGCCAGCAGCTATTTCAGGGGGAACACTGAAGCTTTCTTT.

The chain couples TRBV24-1 to TRBJ1-3; tentatively, D is TRBD1 (5 bases). Deletions cut 4 bases from V and 0 bases from J, with 12 bases between. The germline gives CDR1 KGHDR, CDR2 SFDVKD. This CDR3 spans 16 amino acids. The CDR3 DNA reads as TGTGCCACCAGTGACGGGGACCTCAACTCTGGAAACACCATATATTTT. This sequence encodes CATSDGDLNSGNTIYF.